The present TCR beta chain was sequenced within a study of tumor-infiltrating lymphocytes in primary liver carcinoma. TCR beta cDNA came from about 500 ng total RNA, primed with a constant-region primer. What produced the TCR beta libraries was three nested multiplex PCR rounds using slightly modified ARM-PCR. TRBV1-TRBV30 forward and Cbeta reverse primers drove the first two roughly 10-cycle rounds. TCRdb itself ran the multiplex PCR reads through MiXCR, one entry per CDR3 protein. The table includes about 120,000 distinct CDR3 sequences, 50% to 65% detected once. To note about this clonotype: This clone may be a read error of a much larger clone one base away.

V gave up 2 bases and J gave up 1 base, with 8 bases separating them. Germline CDR1 and CDR2: MGHRA and YSYEKL. CDR3 length equals 14 residues. The study co-extracted DNA and RNA from about 20-30 mg of unsorted bulk tissue. This receptor was taken from a woman aged 60-75 years with primary liver carcinoma and hepatitis B virus infection. This chain joins TRBV4-1 and TRBJ1-1; D gene unclear. Input material: liver tumor tissue from sampling region 1. Subset given: tumor region T1, superior pole. CDR3 nucleotides: TGCGCCAGCAGCCAATCAATGGGGAACACTGAAGCTTTCTTT. It specifies CASSQSMGNTEAFF.